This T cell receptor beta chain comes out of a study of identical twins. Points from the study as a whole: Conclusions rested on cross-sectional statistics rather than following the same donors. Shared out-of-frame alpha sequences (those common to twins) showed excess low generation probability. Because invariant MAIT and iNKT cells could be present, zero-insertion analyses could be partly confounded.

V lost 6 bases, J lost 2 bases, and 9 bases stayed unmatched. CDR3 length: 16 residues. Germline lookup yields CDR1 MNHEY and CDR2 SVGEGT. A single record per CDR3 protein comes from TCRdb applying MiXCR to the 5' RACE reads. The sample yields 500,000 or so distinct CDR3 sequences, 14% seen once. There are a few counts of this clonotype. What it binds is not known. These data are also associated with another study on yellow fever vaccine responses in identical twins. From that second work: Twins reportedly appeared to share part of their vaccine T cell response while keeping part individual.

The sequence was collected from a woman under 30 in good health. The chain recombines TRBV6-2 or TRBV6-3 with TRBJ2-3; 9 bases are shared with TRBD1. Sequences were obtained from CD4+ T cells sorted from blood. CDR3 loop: CASRPRTGGITDTQYF. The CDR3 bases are TGTGCCAGCAGACCCCGAACAGGGGGCATCACAGATACGCAGTATTTT.